Given below is one T cell receptor beta chain in context. This specimen belongs to a study of cytomegalovirus exposure and HLA in healthy donors. This CDR3 region has 14 residues. The J segment lost 0 bases and the V segment lost 6 bases, leaving 2 bases of the junction unmatched. Germline V gene data show CDR1 as KGHSH and CDR2 as LQKENI. Use of 60 Vbeta and 13 Jbeta primers characterized the PCR. Sequencing was performed with immunoSEQ multiplex PCR; in TCRdb, only in-frame clones are kept and a portion is missing. Among about 180,000 clones listed, about 75% were seen once. The chain employs TRBV18 and TRBJ1-3; 7 nucleotides match TRBD1. The sequencing input was PBMCs. This TCR was sampled from a man aged 40-49 years in good health and CMV-seropositive. In nucleotides, the CDR3 is TGTGCCAGCTCGGGACAGCGCTCTGGAAACACCATATATTTT. As protein: CASSGQRSGNTIYF.